The clone carrying this TCR beta chain appeared once. The assay was immunoSEQ multiplex PCR, and TCRdb's table has in-frame clones only and misses some. The sample includes about 500,000 clones, about 89% of them seen just once. The CDR3 loop spans 14 amino acids. V was clipped by 10 bases and J by 0 bases; unmatched bases: 6. Germline assignment: CDR1 MNHEY and CDR2 SVGAGI. This sample is part of a study of blood T cell repertoires in COVID-19. This TCR was recovered from a woman between 50 and 59 years old with COVID-19, enrolled during active disease. V gene TRBV6-5 combines with J gene TRBJ2-3, with TRBD2 identical over 8 bases. Sequencing used peripheral blood. CDR3 region: CATQTSGSTDTQYF. The CDR3 DNA reads as TGTGCCACCCAAACTAGCGGTAGCACAGATACGCAGTATTTT.